The 14 T cell receptor beta chains below all came from one sample that was sequenced in a study of T cell clonality in common variable immunodeficiency. Libraries were prepared by immunoSEQ multiplex PCR; TCRdb keeps only in-frame clonotypes and omits some of them. The repertoire consists of roughly 30,000 clones, none detected only once. The specimen sequenced was peripheral blood mononuclear cells. Source of these receptors: a person aged 18 to 69 in good health.

This clone was counted many times. Read sequence stops 3 residues before the CDR3 end, and the germline J gene provides the missing end. V is TRBV19 and J is TRBJ2-7, with 8 bases lining up with TRBD1. Germline V lookup: CDR1 LNHDA, CDR2 SQIVND (reference sequence). This CDR3 spans 16 amino acids. Unmatched junction bases numbered 9, after V lost 3 bases and J lost 2 bases. The CDR3 spells CASSILDGQGTYEQYF. The sequenced CDR3 bases are TGTGCCAGTAGTATTCTAGACGGACAGGGAACCTACGAG.

This clone came up many times. Read data end 3 residues before the CDR3 end; the end is taken from the germline J gene. J is TRBJ1-3 and V is TRBV5-1; perhaps TRBD1 as D (5 bases). This CDR3 contains 14 residues. Trimming removed 0 bases from V and 6 bases from J, with 10 bases in between. Germline V gene sequence: CDR1 SGHRS, CDR2 YFSETQ. Partial CDR3 DNA: TGCGCCAGCAGCTTGGCCCCAGGGCAAAACACC. Amino acids: CASSLAPGQNT. The whole CDR3 sequence reads CASSLAPGQNTIYF.

This clone showed up many times. The read terminates 3 residues before the CDR3 end, so the remaining end is supplied by the germline J gene. The chain recombines TRBV5-1 with TRBJ2-2; tentatively, D is TRBD1 (6 bases). The germline gives CDR1 SGHRS, CDR2 YFSETQ. The CDR3 consists of 16 residues. V lost 4 bases to trimming and J lost 2 bases, with 15 bases between them. The CDR3 loop reads CASSGPRDNNTGELFF. CDR3 DNA, as far as it was read: TGCGCCAGCAGCGGACCTAGGGACAACAACACCGGGGAG.

The table lists this clone with many counts. The read ends 3 residues before the CDR3 terminus; that terminus is restored from the germline J gene. This chain uses TRBV30 with TRBJ2-6; D not certain. The CDR3 consists of 18 residues. Trimming left V 0 bases short and J 1 base short, with 16 bases between. Germline CDR1 GTSNPN, CDR2 SVGIG (reference sequence). This chain's CDR3 is CAWSVWAAALSGANVLTF. Partial CDR3 DNA: TGTGCCTGGAGTGTTTGGGCAGCTGCCCTTTCTGGGGCCAACGTC.

This clone came up a few times. The read ends 3 residues early relative to the CDR3; the germline J gene fills the gap. The J gene is TRBJ2-7, the V gene TRBV10-2, with D unclear. Germline V lookup: CDR1 WSHSY, CDR2 SAAADI. There are 15 residues in the CDR3. Trimming took off 6 bases at V and 2 bases at J, with 17 bases between the two ends. CDR3 region: CASSTLGAKTYEQYF. The CDR3 bases that were read are TGCGCCAGCAGCACCCTAGGCGCTAAAACCTACGAG.

This clone was counted ten times or more. The read gets to within 3 residues of the CDR3 end, and the germline J gene fills in the rest. V usage is TRBV20-1 and J usage is TRBJ2-3; D unresolved. V lost 3 bases to trimming and J lost 0 bases, with 16 bases between them. CDR1 and CDR2 (germline): DFQATT, SNEGSKA (reference sequence). CDR3 length: 16 residues. The CDR3 loop reads CSARAGVRRSTDTQYF. CDR3 DNA (partial): TGCAGTGCTAGGGCTGGAGTGAGGCGGAGCACAGATACG.

This clone was detected ten times or more. The observed sequence ends 3 residues before the CDR3 terminus, with the missing tail filled in from the germline J gene. This rearrangement joins TRBV14 to TRBJ1-2; no definite D call. This CDR3 region has 13 residues. Germline V gene lookup returns CDR1 SGHDN and CDR2 FVKESK. The sequenced part of the CDR3 DNA is TGTGCCAGCAGCCAAGCTAGTGGTGTTCGC. Protein: CASSQASGVR. The complete CDR3 reads CASSQASGVRYTF. Using reference TRBV14 and TRBJ1-2 for the parts outside the CDR3, the full variable domain is EAGVTQFPSHSVIEKGQTVTLRCDPISGHDNLYWYRRVMGKEIKFLLHFVKESKQDESGMPNNRFLAERTGGTYSTLKVQPAELEDSGVYFCASSQASGVRYTFGSGTRLTVV.

This clone was detected many times. CDR3 protein: CASSNTVRNTEAFF. The DNA read from the CDR3 is TGTGCCAGTAGTAATACGGTTCGGAACACTGAA. The chain couples TRBV19 to TRBJ1-1; no clear D gene. The CDR3 end lies 3 residues beyond the end of the read and is filled in from the germline J gene. From germline, CDR1 is LNHDA and CDR2 SQIVND (reference sequence). This CDR3 contains 14 residues. V dropped 4 bases and J dropped 1 base, with 10 bases sitting between them.

This clone was seen at least ten times. The CDR3 is cut off 3 residues early in the read; its end comes from the germline J gene. V usage is TRBV7-2 and J usage is TRBJ2-7; the D gene is possibly TRBD2 (6 bases). With 0 bases removed from V and 3 bases from J, the gap between germline ends came to 6 bases. Germline CDR1 and CDR2: SGHTA and FQGNSA. This CDR3 contains 13 residues. CDR3 region: CASSLAGLYEQYF. The covered CDR3 bases are TGTGCCAGCAGCTTAGCGGGACTCTACGAG.

In its sample, this clone was seen many times. The read comes to an end 3 residues before the CDR3 does, leaving the germline J gene to fill in the end. The V call is TRBV7-9, the J call TRBJ2-1, with 12 bases that match TRBD2. After removal of 2 bases from V and 7 bases from J, the junction contained 3 bases not matched to a gene. The CDR3 covers 15 residues. Germline V gene sequence: CDR1 SEHNR, CDR2 FQNEAQ (reference sequence). The CDR3 protein is CASSLWTSGTNEQFF. CDR3 DNA, as far as it was read: TGTGCCAGCAGCTTATGGACTAGCGGGACGAATGAG. The entire variable domain, with the rest obtained from reference TRBV7-9 and TRBJ2-1, is as follows: DTGVSQNPRHKITKRGQNVTFRCDPISEHNRLYWYRQTLGQGPEFLTYFQNEAQLEKSRLLSDRFSAERPKGSFSTLEIQRTEQGDSAMYLCASSLWTSGTNEQFFGPGTRLTVL.

This clone was seen ten or more times. With the read ending 3 residues before the CDR3 end, the germline J gene is used to fill in that end. This chain uses TRBV19 with TRBJ2-4; D call uncertain. The CDR3 extends over 14 amino acids. Germline V gene lookup returns CDR1 LNHDA and CDR2 SQIVND (reference sequence). The DNA read from the CDR3 is TGTGCGAATAAGACAAGACCCTTGATTCGCATT. Protein sequence: CANKTRPLIRI. The full CDR3 reads CANKTRPLIRIQYF.

This clone was seen at least ten times. The read ends 3 residues before the CDR3 terminus; that terminus is restored from the germline J gene. Other DNA sequences from this sample encode an identical CDR3 as well. J is TRBJ2-3 and V is TRBV6-4, with D maybe TRBD1 (6 bases). Trimming removed 4 bases at V and 2 bases at J, with 10 bases between. Germline CDR1 MRHNA, CDR2 SNTAGT. The length of the CDR3 is 14 residues. This chain's CDR3 is CASSGGQPTDTQYF. The sequenced CDR3 bases are TGTGCCAGCAGTGGTGGACAGCCCACAGATACG.

This clone was seen many times. Coverage ceases 3 residues before the CDR3 finishes, and the germline J gene fills in the end. The V call is TRBV19, the J call TRBJ1-4, with 12 bases fitting TRBD1. Losses at the gene ends were 5 bases for V and 6 bases for J; bases not matched to a gene: 7. Germline CDR1 and CDR2: LNHDA and SQIVND (reference sequence). This CDR3 has 16 residues. The CDR3 protein is CASSPGTGGADEKLFF. CDR3 DNA, as far as it was read: TGTGCCAGTAGTCCAGGGACAGGGGGCGCCGATGAAAAA.

This clone turned up a few times. Coverage ceases 3 residues before the CDR3 finishes, and the germline J gene fills in the end. The rearrangement links TRBV19 to TRBJ1-1; no clear D gene. Trimming shortened V by 4 bases and J by 4 bases, and 13 bases separated the two germline ends. Looked up from germline, CDR1 is LNHDA and CDR2 is SQIVND (reference sequence). There are 14 residues in the CDR3. CDR3 DNA, as far as it was read: TGTGCCAGTAGTAAGCCCCCATCTTTCACTGAA. Its translation: CASSKPPSFTE. The whole CDR3 sequence is CASSKPPSFTEAFF.